This paragraph reports one T cell receptor beta chain. With random hexamers, reverse transcription was performed on 0.5 to 1 ug of RNA. Coverage of TCR beta CDR3 amplification by immunoSEQ multiplex PCR extended to 54 Vbeta and 13 Jbeta. TCRdb ran MiXCR on the immunoSEQ multiplex PCR reads and lists one entry per CDR3 protein. The repertoire holds some 200,000 distinct CDR3 sequences, with 92% as singletons. The authors sequenced TCR beta from blood CD8+ and CD4+ T cells. Stable or active relapsing-remitting multiple sclerosis, untreated and meeting revised McDonald criteria, defined the controls. From germline, CDR1 is SGHTA and CDR2 FQGTGA. This CDR3 is built from 13 residues. V was clipped by 5 bases and J by 5 bases, with 12 bases between them. This sample is part of a study of CD8 T cells in Susac syndrome.

Material for sequencing was CD8+ T cells from PBMCs. The rearrangement uses TRBV7-3 and TRBJ2-5; no clear D. The sequence was obtained from a human donor with multiple sclerosis. In DNA form, the CDR3 reads TGTGCCAGCAGCCGGCAGGAGTACGAGACCCAGTACTTC. It specifies CASSRQEYETQYF.